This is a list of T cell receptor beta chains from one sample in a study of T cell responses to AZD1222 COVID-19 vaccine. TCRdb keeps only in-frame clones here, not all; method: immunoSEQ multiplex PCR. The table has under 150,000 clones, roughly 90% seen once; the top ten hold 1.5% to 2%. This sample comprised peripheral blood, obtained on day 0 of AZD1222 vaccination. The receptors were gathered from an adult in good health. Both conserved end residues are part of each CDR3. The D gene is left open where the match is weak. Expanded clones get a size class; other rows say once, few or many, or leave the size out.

CDR3nt: TGTGCCAGCAGCTCTACTAGGCTAAGTGGCTACACCTTC; CDR3aa: CASSSTRLSGYTF; d_gene: .; v_gene: TRBV6-5; len: 13; j_gene: TRBJ1-2; abundance: .
CDR3nt: TGCGCCAGCAGCTTATTTGGGGGCTGGACTGAAGCTTTCTTT; CDR3aa: CASSLFGGWTEAFF; d_gene: .; v_gene: TRBV5-1; len: 14; j_gene: TRBJ1-1; abundance: .
CDR3nt: TGTGCCAGCACCCCGGTCGGGGGCAGCTCTGGGGCCAACGTCCTGACTTTC; CDR3aa: CASTPVGGSSGANVLTF; d_gene: .; v_gene: TRBV2; len: 17; j_gene: TRBJ2-6; abundance: once
CDR3nt: TGTGCCAGCAGCTTCGGCGGGAGTCTCTCCTACGAGCAGTACTTC; CDR3aa: CASSFGGSLSYEQYF; d_gene: TRBD2; v_gene: TRBV11-2; len: 15; j_gene: TRBJ2-7; abundance: .
CDR3nt: TGTGCCAGCAGTCAAGCGGGACAGGCTATCAATGAGCAGTTCTTC; CDR3aa: CASSQAGQAINEQFF; d_gene: .; v_gene: TRBV2; len: 15; j_gene: TRBJ2-1; abundance: .
CDR3nt: TGTGCCAGCTCACCAGCCATCTACAATGAGCAGTTCTTC; CDR3aa: CASSPAIYNEQFF; d_gene: .; v_gene: TRBV18; len: 13; j_gene: TRBJ2-1; abundance: once
CDR3nt: TGTGCCAGCAGTTACCCCTCCCAAGGAGACACTGAAGCTTTCTTT; CDR3aa: CASSYPSQGDTEAFF; d_gene: .; v_gene: TRBV6-5; len: 15; j_gene: TRBJ1-1; abundance: .
CDR3nt: TGTGCCAGCAGGAAGCCGCAGGTCCTTAGCAATCAGCCCCAGCATTTT; CDR3aa: CASRKPQVLSNQPQHF; d_gene: .; v_gene: TRBV27; len: 16; j_gene: TRBJ1-5; abundance: .
CDR3nt: TGTGCCAGCAGCCCGCTAGGCGACCAAGAGACCCAGTACTTC; CDR3aa: CASSPLGDQETQYF; d_gene: .; v_gene: TRBV7-2; len: 14; j_gene: TRBJ2-5; abundance: .
CDR3nt: TGTGCCAGCAGCCGGGACATCAGGAATTCACCCCTCCACTTT; CDR3aa: CASSRDIRNSPLHF; d_gene: .; v_gene: TRBV14; len: 14; j_gene: TRBJ1-6; abundance: .
CDR3nt: TGTGCCAGTACCCATAATACTGGAGTCTCGGACAGGGTATATGGCTACACCTTC; CDR3aa: CASTHNTGVSDRVYGYTF; d_gene: TRBD1; v_gene: TRBV19; len: 18; j_gene: TRBJ1-2; abundance: .
CDR3nt: TGTGCCAGCATCCCGGCGGGGGTTGGAAGTGAAGCTTTCTTT; CDR3aa: CASIPAGVGSEAFF; d_gene: .; v_gene: TRBV6-5; len: 14; j_gene: TRBJ1-1; abundance: .
CDR3nt: TGCGCCAGCAGCTTGGGGGATGGGTTCTATGGCTACACCTTC; CDR3aa: CASSLGDGFYGYTF; d_gene: .; v_gene: TRBV5-1; len: 14; j_gene: TRBJ1-2; abundance: .
CDR3nt: TGCGCCAGCAGCTTGGGGACAGCTAATAATTCACCCCTCCACTTT; CDR3aa: CASSLGTANNSPLHF; d_gene: .; v_gene: TRBV5-1; len: 15; j_gene: TRBJ1-6; abundance: .
CDR3nt: TGTGCCAGCAGTGGGACCGGGACTAGAGGGGGGTACGAGCAGTACTTC; CDR3aa: CASSGTGTRGGYEQYF; d_gene: TRBD2; v_gene: TRBV2; len: 16; j_gene: TRBJ2-7; abundance: .
CDR3nt: TGTGCCAGCAGCTTTACGGAGCAGAACGAGCAGTACTTC; CDR3aa: CASSFTEQNEQYF; d_gene: .; v_gene: TRBV11-3; len: 13; j_gene: TRBJ2-7; abundance: .
CDR3nt: TGTGCCAGCAGCCCGAGCGGGAGGGCACGGACCGGGGAGCTGTTTTTT; CDR3aa: CASSPSGRARTGELFF; d_gene: TRBD2; v_gene: TRBV6-2/TRBV6-3; len: 16; j_gene: TRBJ2-2; abundance: once
CDR3nt: TGTGCCAGCAGGCTGACAGACAGGAATACCGAAGCTTTCTTT; CDR3aa: CASRLTDRNTEAFF; d_gene: .; v_gene: TRBV7-8; len: 14; j_gene: TRBJ1-1; abundance: .
CDR3nt: TGTGCCAGCAGCCCCGGGACAGATCCCACCGGGGAGCTGTTTTTT; CDR3aa: CASSPGTDPTGELFF; d_gene: TRBD1; v_gene: TRBV7-8; len: 15; j_gene: TRBJ2-2; abundance: .
CDR3nt: TGTGCCAGCAGCCCGGAACTAGCGGGAGGGCCTATCCTCTTC; CDR3aa: CASSPELAGGPILF; d_gene: TRBD2; v_gene: TRBV3-1/TRBV3-2; len: 14; j_gene: TRBJ2-1; abundance: .
CDR3nt: TGCGCCAGCAGCTTTCGGACAGATATGAACACTGAAGCTTTCTTT; CDR3aa: CASSFRTDMNTEAFF; d_gene: .; v_gene: TRBV5-1; len: 15; j_gene: TRBJ1-1; abundance: .
CDR3nt: TGTGCCAGCAGCTTAGCTTCCTACTCCTACGAGCAGTACTTC; CDR3aa: CASSLASYSYEQYF; d_gene: .; v_gene: TRBV7-2; len: 14; j_gene: TRBJ2-7; abundance: .
CDR3nt: TGTGCCAGCAGTTTAGAGGTAGCGGGGAATGGCTACACCTTC; CDR3aa: CASSLEVAGNGYTF; d_gene: .; v_gene: TRBV28; len: 14; j_gene: TRBJ1-2; abundance: once
CDR3nt: TGTGCCTGGAGTCCCTTGGCACTGAACACTGAAGCTTTCTTT; CDR3aa: CAWSPLALNTEAFF; d_gene: .; v_gene: TRBV30; len: 14; j_gene: TRBJ1-1; abundance: few
CDR3nt: TGCAGTGCTAGTGTAGGCGCCGGGACAGATAACGAGCAGTACTTC; CDR3aa: CSASVGAGTDNEQYF; d_gene: TRBD1; v_gene: TRBV20-1; len: 15; j_gene: TRBJ2-7; abundance: .
CDR3nt: TGTGCCAGTAGCCGGGGACAGGGTGTCCCCTACGAGCAGTACTTC; CDR3aa: CASSRGQGVPYEQYF; d_gene: TRBD1; v_gene: TRBV19; len: 15; j_gene: TRBJ2-7; abundance: .
CDR3nt: TGCGCCAGCAGTCCCCAGGGGGTGAGAGATACGCAGTATTTT; CDR3aa: CASSPQGVRDTQYF; d_gene: TRBD1; v_gene: TRBV4-3; len: 14; j_gene: TRBJ2-3; abundance: .
CDR3nt: TGTGCCAGTAGTATAGATCAACACGAGCAGTACTTC; CDR3aa: CASSIDQHEQYF; d_gene: .; v_gene: TRBV19; len: 12; j_gene: TRBJ2-7; abundance: .
CDR3nt: TGCGCCAGCAGCCAACGGACAGGGGGCAATCAGCCCCAGCATTTT; CDR3aa: CASSQRTGGNQPQHF; d_gene: TRBD1; v_gene: TRBV4-1; len: 15; j_gene: TRBJ1-5; abundance: once
CDR3nt: TGCGCCAGCAGCCAAGGGGCTGGTAATCAGCCCCAGCATTTT; CDR3aa: CASSQGAGNQPQHF; d_gene: .; v_gene: TRBV4-1; len: 14; j_gene: TRBJ1-5; abundance: .
CDR3nt: TGCGCCAGCAGCCCCCTCACCGAACGTGGCTACACCTTC; CDR3aa: CASSPLTERGYTF; d_gene: .; v_gene: TRBV5-1; len: 13; j_gene: TRBJ1-2; abundance: .
CDR3nt: TGTGCCAGCAGCGACAGGTTTAGCTCTGGAAACACCATATATTTT; CDR3aa: CASSDRFSSGNTIYF; d_gene: .; v_gene: TRBV2; len: 15; j_gene: TRBJ1-3; abundance: .
CDR3nt: TGCGCCAGCAGCCAAGTAAAGTTAGCGGGGGGTTTGGTCCCAGATACGCAGTATTTT; CDR3aa: CASSQVKLAGGLVPDTQYF; d_gene: TRBD2; v_gene: TRBV4-3; len: 19; j_gene: TRBJ2-3; abundance: .
CDR3nt: TGTGCCAGCAGTGATGGAGATAGGGACACCGGGGAGCTGTTTTTT; CDR3aa: CASSDGDRDTGELFF; d_gene: .; v_gene: TRBV6-4; len: 15; j_gene: TRBJ2-2; abundance: .
CDR3nt: TGTGCCAGCGTTAAGTGGGACAAGTCCTACAATGAGCAGTTCTTC; CDR3aa: CASVKWDKSYNEQFF; d_gene: .; v_gene: TRBV28; len: 15; j_gene: TRBJ2-1; abundance: .
CDR3nt: TGTGCCAGCACCCCCCAAGGAGGATGGGTGAACACTGAAGCTTTCTTT; CDR3aa: CASTPQGGWVNTEAFF; d_gene: .; v_gene: TRBV9; len: 16; j_gene: TRBJ1-1; abundance: .
CDR3nt: TGTGCCAGCAGACCAGTAAACCCTAACTATGGCTACACCTTC; CDR3aa: CASRPVNPNYGYTF; d_gene: .; v_gene: TRBV5-6; len: 14; j_gene: TRBJ1-2; abundance: few
CDR3nt: TGTGCCAGCAGCCTTAGTGGCAGTTACGGGGAAAAACTGTTTTTT; CDR3aa: CASSLSGSYGEKLFF; d_gene: .; v_gene: TRBV9; len: 15; j_gene: TRBJ1-4; abundance: .
CDR3nt: TGTGCCAGCAGCTTGGATTTGGGGTCTACATACTATGGCTACACCTTC; CDR3aa: CASSLDLGSTYYGYTF; d_gene: .; v_gene: TRBV5-5; len: 16; j_gene: TRBJ1-2; abundance: .